These 31 T cell receptor beta chains originate from one sample sequenced in a study of T cell repertoires in cytomegalovirus infection. TCRdb itself ran the reads through MiXCR, one entry per CDR3 protein. The table has 350,000 to 550,000 distinct CDR3 sequences, approximately 31% seen once. The sequenced material came from PBMCs. These receptors were obtained from a human donor in good health (CMV status not recorded). Some clones in this sample may be carry-over from other donors' samples.

The table lists this clonotype with a few counts. This chain links TRBV12-3 or TRBV12-4 with TRBJ1-1, with TRBD1 identical over 10 bases. With 5 bases clipped from V and 5 bases from J, the junction kept 2 bases outside the gene matches. This CDR3 spans 13 amino acids. CDR3 nucleotide sequence: TGTGCCAGCAGTGTGGACAGGGGGACTGAAGCTTTCTTT. Translating it yields CASSVDRGTEAFF.

The rearrangement links TRBV7-2 to TRBJ1-1; D unresolved. Germline V gene data show CDR1 as SGHTA and CDR2 as FQGNSA. The V end was cut by 5 bases, the J end by 6 bases, with 10 bases between. The CDR3 spans 12 residues. The CDR3 is CASSPRLAEAFF. The DNA for the CDR3 is TGTGCCAGCAGCCCGAGGCTGGCTGAAGCTTTCTTT.

This clonotype was seen at least ten times. J is TRBJ1-2 and V is TRBV6-1; D not resolved. The ends were cut back, 9 bases at V and 7 bases at J, with 18 bases in the middle. Germline CDR1 MNHNS, CDR2 SASEGT. This CDR3 has 13 residues. CDR3 residues: CASSRPVVAGYTF. CDR3 in DNA: TGTGCCAGTTCGAGACCGGTCGTCGCTGGCTACACCTTC.

The chain is built from TRBV6-2 or TRBV6-3 and TRBJ1-2; D uncertain. Germline CDR1 MNHEY, CDR2 SVGEGT. V was shortened by 0 bases and J by 3 bases, with 17 bases between the two germline ends. The CDR3 is 17 amino acids. CDR3 nucleotides: TGTGCCAGCAGTTACTCCTTGGAATCGTCGTACCACTATGGCTACACCTTC. As protein: CASSYSLESSYHYGYTF.

This chain links TRBV14 with TRBJ1-2; 9 nucleotides align to TRBD1. After removal of 0 bases from V and 7 bases from J, the junction contained 3 bases not matched to a gene. The CDR3 has 14 residues. CDR1 is SGHDN, CDR2 FVKESK, per germline. The CDR3 reads CASSQDTGGFGYTF. Here the CDR3 DNA reads TGTGCCAGCAGCCAAGATACAGGGGGCTTTGGCTACACCTTC.

Concerning this clonotype itself: A read error is possible here, since a much larger clone lies one base away. The CDR3 sequence is CASGLSGGHQETQYF. In DNA, the CDR3 is TGTGCCAGCGGCTTAAGCGGGGGGCACCAAGAGACCCAGTACTTC. The V gene is TRBV7-9, the J gene TRBJ2-5; 9 bases match TRBD2. The CDR3 runs 15 residues. CDR1 and CDR2 from the germline V gene are SEHNR and FQNEAQ (reference sequence).

Written as DNA, the CDR3 is TGCGCCAGCAGCACAGGGGCCTTCCGCCAGGTATACAATGAGCAGTTCTTC. It codes for CASSTGAFRQVYNEQFF. The V and J genes are TRBV4-1 and TRBJ2-1, with TRBD1 matching over 7 bases. V trimming: 5 bases; J trimming: 4 bases; junction bases outside the gene matches: 14. The germline gives CDR1 MGHRA, CDR2 YSYEKL. CDR3 length: 17 residues.

This chain joins TRBV11-2 and TRBJ2-1; D is uncertain. The CDR3 contains 15 residues. Trimming shortened V by 6 bases and J by 4 bases, and 16 bases separated the two germline ends. The germline V gene encodes CDR1 SGHAT and CDR2 FQNNGV. CDR3 nucleotide sequence: TGTGCCAGCAGACCTACCCTAGACCCTTACAATGAGCAGTTCTTC. Protein sequence: CASRPTLDPYNEQFF.

This clonotype was observed once. This clone may be a read error of a much larger clone one base away. The gene calls are TRBV7-2 and TRBJ2-1; D is tentatively TRBD1 or TRBD2 (5 bases each). Germline CDR1 reads SGHTA; CDR2 reads FQGNSA. CDR3 length equals 12 residues. The CDR3 loop reads CASSTGTHDQLF. The CDR3 DNA follows: TGTGCCAGCAGCACCGGGACCCATGATCAGTTATTC.

The sample holds a few counts of this clonotype. This chain uses TRBV7-9 with TRBJ2-2, with TRBD2 identical over 8 bases. J gave up 4 bases and V 5 bases, and 6 bases lay outside the gene matches. Germline V lookup: CDR1 SEHNR, CDR2 FQNEAQ (reference sequence). The CDR3 sequence is 15 residues long. This CDR3 is CASSRAGASTGELFF. CDR3 bases: TGTGCCAGCAGCCGAGCGGGGGCCAGCACCGGGGAGCTGTTTTTT. The whole variable domain, remainder taken from reference TRBV7-9 and TRBJ2-2, is DTGVSQNPRHKITKRGQNVTFRCDPISEHNRLYWYRQTLGQGPEFLTYFQNEAQLEKSRLLSDRFSAERPKGSFSTLEIQRTEQGDSAMYLCASSRAGASTGELFFGEGSRLTVL.

The chain recombines TRBV4-1 with TRBJ1-1, with a tentative D call TRBD1 (6 bases). Germline CDR1 is MGHRA and CDR2 is YSYEKL. Trimming shortened V by 1 base and J by 0 bases, and 21 bases separated the two germline ends. The CDR3 is 19 residues long. The CDR3 sequence: CASSQVFFEEQGLNTEAFF. The CDR3 DNA is TGCGCCAGCAGCCAAGTTTTCTTCGAGGAACAGGGACTGAACACTGAAGCTTTCTTT.

This clonotype was seen a handful of times. The V and J genes are TRBV6-5 and TRBJ1-1; 7 positions match TRBD1. Trimming took 0 bases from V and 6 from J; bases not matched to a gene: 1. CDR3 length: 13 amino acids. Germline CDR1 and CDR2: MNHEY and SVGAGI. CDR3 loop: CASSYSTGAEAFF. The DNA of the CDR3 is TGTGCCAGCAGTTACTCAACAGGGGCTGAAGCTTTCTTT.

This clonotype was seen repeatedly, ten times or more. The rearrangement uses TRBV19 and TRBJ2-7; no firm D call. Trimming took off 2 bases at V and 0 bases at J, with 11 bases between the two ends. The CDR3 is made up of 15 amino acids. The V gene's germline CDR1 is LNHDA and CDR2 SQIVND (reference sequence). DNA of the CDR3: TGTGCCAGTAGTATAAACGGAATCTCCTCCTACGAGCAGTACTTC. Its translation is CASSINGISSYEQYF.

The chain joins TRBV18 to TRBJ2-5; D could derive from TRBD1 or TRBD2 (5 bases each). Between the trimmed V and J ends, which lost 11 bases and 1 base, there was a span of 11 bases. The CDR3 spans 12 residues. Germline V CDR1 and CDR2: KGHSH, LQKENI. CDR3: CAAGTVQETQYF. CDR3 bases: TGTGCCGCCGGGACGGTCCAAGAGACCCAGTACTTC. Drawing the rest from reference TRBV18 and TRBJ2-5, the complete variable domain is NAGVMQNPRHLVRRRGQEARLRCSPMKGHSHVYWYRQLPEEGLKFMVYLQKENIIDESGMPKERFSAEFPKEGPSILRIQQVVRGDSAAYFCAAGTVQETQYFGPGTRLLVL.

Points on this clonotype: A much more abundant neighbour one base away suggests this may be a read error. The chain joins TRBV7-2 to TRBJ1-2, with TRBD1 identical over 7 bases. This CDR3 spans 17 amino acids. Germline loops: CDR1 SGHTA, CDR2 FQGNSA. In DNA, the CDR3 is TGTGCCAGCAGCTTACTTACCCCGGGACAGATCCCCTATTGCTACACCTTC. It specifies CASSLLTPGQIPYCYTF.

The chain recombines TRBV7-6 with TRBJ2-1, with D unclear. CDR1 SGHVS and CDR2 FNYEAQ come from the germline V gene. The germline V and J ends were trimmed by 1 base and 8 bases, with 18 bases remaining between them. The CDR3 contains 16 residues. The CDR3 protein is CASSLGYHLGVDEQFF. In nucleotides, the CDR3 is TGTGCCAGCAGCTTAGGATACCACCTGGGTGTCGATGAGCAGTTCTTC.

This chain connects TRBV27 to TRBJ2-7; D is perhaps TRBD1 (8 bases). The germline gives CDR1 MNHEY, CDR2 SMNVEV (reference sequence). The germline V and J ends were trimmed by 4 bases and 1 base, with 17 bases remaining between them. This CDR3 region has 16 residues. The CDR3 protein is CASSSQGGMRSYEQYF. The CDR3 region has the DNA TGTGCCAGCAGTTCACAGGGGGGGATGAGGTCCTACGAGCAGTACTTC.

This clonotype turned up a few times. This rearrangement joins TRBV7-2 to TRBJ2-7, with D possibly matching TRBD1 (6 bases). There are 14 residues in the CDR3. Deletions cut 5 bases from V and 8 bases from J, with 19 bases between. The germline gives CDR1 SGHTA, CDR2 FQGNSA. CDR3 amino acids: CASSPFRGRVQQYF. The CDR3 DNA is TGTGCCAGCAGCCCCTTCAGGGGCAGGGTGCAGCAGTACTTC.

This clonotype was seen more than once but under ten times. The gene calls are TRBV2 and TRBJ1-4; 7 bases fit TRBD1. V was clipped by 6 bases and J by 5 bases; unmatched bases: 9. In germline, CDR1 is SNHLY, CDR2 FYNNEI. The CDR3 totals 15 residues. The CDR3 loop is CASSLQGTVNEKLFF. CDR3 DNA: TGTGCCAGCAGCCTCCAAGGGACAGTAAATGAAAAACTGTTTTTT.

This clonotype showed up just a few times. The chain uses TRBV7-2 and TRBJ1-2; 10 nucleotides agree with TRBD1. CDR1 SGHTA and CDR2 FQGNSA come from the germline V gene. This CDR3 has 16 residues. Unmatched junction bases numbered 5, after V lost 3 bases and J lost 1 base. DNA of the CDR3: TGTGCCAGCAGCTTCGACAGGGGGCGCTTTAACTATGGCTACACCTTC. The encoded protein is CASSFDRGRFNYGYTF.

This clonotype has ten or more counts. V is TRBV7-8 and J is TRBJ2-7; D possibly matches TRBD1 or TRBD2 (9 bases each). The germline V gene encodes CDR1 SGHVS and CDR2 FQNEAQ. Trimming stripped 7 bases from V and 0 bases from J, with 22 bases between. The CDR3 covers 17 residues. CDR3 in amino acids: CASNNLAGTGSSYEQYF. CDR3 nucleotides: TGTGCCAGCAACAACCTAGCGGGGACAGGGAGCTCCTACGAGCAGTACTTC.

The table lists this clonotype with a few counts. The rearrangement links TRBV7-6 to TRBJ2-1; the match to TRBD1 covers 9 bases. Per germline, CDR1 SGHVS and CDR2 FNYEAQ. With V trimmed by 5 bases and J by 1 base, 9 bases remained unmatched. The CDR3 extends over 17 amino acids. The chain's CDR3 is CASSATGGPRSYNEQFF. The CDR3 DNA is TGTGCCAGCAGCGCGACAGGGGGTCCTCGTTCCTACAATGAGCAGTTCTTC.

This clonotype was found a few times. V usage is TRBV6-1 and J usage is TRBJ1-2; 12 positions match TRBD1. CDR1 is MNHNS, CDR2 SASEGT, per germline. V was clipped by 5 bases and J by 4 bases; unmatched bases: 5. The CDR3 has 15 residues. In nucleotides, the CDR3 is TGTGCCAGCAGTAAGGGGACAGGGGGCAGCTATGGCTACACCTTC. Amino acids: CASSKGTGGSYGYTF.

This clonotype was recorded a few times. The chain combines TRBV12-3 or TRBV12-4 with TRBJ1-5, with D unclear. The CDR3 length is 15 residues. V shed 7 bases and J shed 2 bases, with 15 bases lying between them. CDR3 in amino acids: CASKREEVGNQPQHF. The CDR3 coding sequence is TGTGCCAGCAAGAGGGAGGAGGTGGGCAATCAGCCCCAGCATTTT.

Many counts were recorded for this clonotype. The gene calls are TRBV11-2 and TRBJ2-5; TRBD2 is a possible D gene (5 bases). CDR3 length equals 17 residues. Trimming pared 3 bases from V and 4 bases from J, leaving 21 bases between. Germline values: CDR1 SGHAT, CDR2 FQNNGV. The DNA of the CDR3 is TGTGCCAGCAGCTTTCCACCCAAGGGAGATAGTAGAGAGACCCAGTACTTC. It translates to CASSFPPKGDSRETQYF.

This clonotype has a count of ten or more. The V and J genes are TRBV28 and TRBJ2-3; D remains unclear. Trimming took 2 bases from V and 0 from J, leaving 6 bases between them. CDR3 length equals 14 residues. CDR1 MDHEN and CDR2 SYDVKM come from the germline V gene. The CDR3 nucleotides are TGTGCCAGCAGTTTACTGTCTAGCACAGATACGCAGTATTTT. Translation: CASSLLSSTDTQYF.

The chain uses TRBV7-8 and TRBJ2-4; possibly TRBD2 for D (6 bases). The CDR3 has 14 amino acids. Germline V CDR1 and CDR2: SGHVS, FQNEAQ. Trimming pared 1 base from V and 7 bases from J, leaving 11 bases between. CDR3: CASSLVVSGNIQYF. CDR3 bases: TGTGCCAGCAGCTTAGTTGTTAGCGGTAACATTCAGTACTTC. Full variable domain (outside the CDR3, taken from reference TRBV7-8 and TRBJ2-4): GAGVSQSPRYKVAKRGQDVALRCDPISGHVSLFWYQQALGQGPEFLTYFQNEAQLDKSGLPSDRFFAERPEGSVSTLKIQRTQQEDSAVYLCASSLVVSGNIQYFGAGTRLSVL.

This clonotype was recorded at least ten times. The chain uses TRBV19 and TRBJ2-7; D remains unclear. The ends were cut back, 3 bases at V and 2 bases at J, with 11 bases in the middle. The germline V gene has CDR1 LNHDA and CDR2 SQIVND (reference sequence). The CDR3 contains 14 residues. The CDR3 DNA reads as TGTGCCAGTAGTATCTCCGAATCAGCCTACGAGCAGTACTTC. As protein: CASSISESAYEQYF.

This clonotype came up many times. The V gene is TRBV7-9, the J gene TRBJ2-3; D possibly matches TRBD1 or TRBD2 (5 bases each). The CDR3 has 15 residues. The V gene's germline CDR1 is SEHNR and CDR2 FQNEAQ (reference sequence). Trimming took 5 bases from V and 4 from J, leaving 16 bases between them. CDR3 residues: CASSATGLGADTQYF. DNA for the CDR3: TGTGCCAGCAGCGCTACCGGGCTGGGGGCAGATACGCAGTATTTT.

A note on this clonotype: The missing conserved phenylalanine or tryptophan at the end of this CDR3 makes a read error likely. The genes are TRBV4-3 and TRBJ1-1; D unresolved. In germline, CDR1 is LGHNA, CDR2 YSLEER. Between the trimmed V and J ends, which lost 6 bases and 5 bases, there was a span of 16 bases. The CDR3 runs 14 residues. CDR3 protein: CASSLKILGTEAFL. The CDR3 region has the DNA TGCGCCAGCAGTCTCAAGATTCTGGGGACTGAAGCTTTCTTG.

This clonotype was counted only a few times. The chain is built from TRBV28 and TRBJ1-2, with 7 bases fitting TRBD1. Germline CDR1 and CDR2: MDHEN and SYDVKM. J gave up 4 bases and V 5 bases, and 13 bases lay outside the gene matches. This CDR3 has 16 residues. For the CDR3, the DNA is TGTGCCAGCAGTCCCACCACCGGACAGGCCGGCTATGGCTACACCTTC. Protein: CASSPTTGQAGYGYTF.